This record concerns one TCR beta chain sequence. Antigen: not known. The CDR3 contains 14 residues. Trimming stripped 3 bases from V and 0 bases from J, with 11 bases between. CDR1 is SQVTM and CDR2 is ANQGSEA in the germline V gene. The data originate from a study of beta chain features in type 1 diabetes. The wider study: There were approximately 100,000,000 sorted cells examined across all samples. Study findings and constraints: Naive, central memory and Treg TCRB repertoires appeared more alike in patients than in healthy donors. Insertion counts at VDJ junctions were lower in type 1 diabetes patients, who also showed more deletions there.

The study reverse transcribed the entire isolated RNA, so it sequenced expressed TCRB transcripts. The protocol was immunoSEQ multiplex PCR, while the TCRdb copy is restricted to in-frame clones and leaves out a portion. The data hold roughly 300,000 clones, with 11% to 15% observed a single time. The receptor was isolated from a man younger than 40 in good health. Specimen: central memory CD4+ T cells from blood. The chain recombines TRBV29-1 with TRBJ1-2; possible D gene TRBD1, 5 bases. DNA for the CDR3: TGCAGCGTTGATATACAGGAAGCTAACTATGGCTACACCTTC. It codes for CSVDIQEANYGYTF.